This TCR beta chain was profiled in a study of blood T cell repertoires in COVID-19. Whole-study context: In each case, the material was cDNA or gDNA derived from T cells, B-cell-depleted T cells, or PBMCs.

This clone was recorded once. The germline gives CDR1 SNHLY, CDR2 FYNNEI. This CDR3 region has 14 residues. V lost 6 bases, J lost 1 base, and 10 bases lay in between. Profiled with immunoSEQ multiplex PCR; TCRdb holds only in-frame clones, not every one. The table has around 80,000 clones, approximately 90% seen once. The receptor comes from a woman older than 75 with acute or convalescent COVID-19. The chain combines TRBV2 with TRBJ1-5; a possible D gene is TRBD1 (6 bases). Specimen: peripheral blood. CDR3 nucleotide sequence: TGTGCCAGCAGCTGGGGGCAAAGCAATCAGCCCCAGCATTTT. Translation: CASSWGQSNQPQHF.